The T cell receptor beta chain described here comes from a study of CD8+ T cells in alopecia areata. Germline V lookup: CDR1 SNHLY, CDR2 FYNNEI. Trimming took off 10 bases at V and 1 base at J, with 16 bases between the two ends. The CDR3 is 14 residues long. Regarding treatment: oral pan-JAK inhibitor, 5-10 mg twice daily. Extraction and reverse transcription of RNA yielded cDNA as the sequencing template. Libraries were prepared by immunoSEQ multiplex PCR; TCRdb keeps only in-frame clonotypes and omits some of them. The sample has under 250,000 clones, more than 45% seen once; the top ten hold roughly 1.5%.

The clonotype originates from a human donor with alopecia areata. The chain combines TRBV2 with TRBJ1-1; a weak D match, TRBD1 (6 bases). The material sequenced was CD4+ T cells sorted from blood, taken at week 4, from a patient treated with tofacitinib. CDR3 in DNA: TGTGCCACCTGTTGGGACACACCGAACACTGAAGCTTTCTTT. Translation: CATCWDTPNTEAFF.